What follows are 19 T cell receptor beta chains derived from one specimen sequenced in a study of shared clonotypes between healthy human individuals. The assay was immunoSEQ multiplex PCR, and TCRdb's table has in-frame clones only and misses some. The sample lists around 510,000 clones; roughly 95% were seen once. Sequencing was carried out using naive CD4+ T cells sorted from blood. Subset specified: CD45RA+ positively selected. All receptors derive from a woman in her thirties in good health.

The chain recombines TRBV28 with TRBJ1-1, with no clear D. The V gene lost 5 bases and the J gene lost 2 bases, with 15 bases spanning the gap. Germline values: CDR1 MDHEN, CDR2 SYDVKM. The CDR3 has 15 amino acids. CDR3: CASSLQPLGNTEAFF. DNA of the CDR3: TGTGCCAGCAGTCTCCAACCACTGGGAAACACTGAAGCTTTCTTT.

Only one count was recorded for this clone. The chain uses TRBV15 and TRBJ2-7; 10 nucleotides agree with TRBD2. The V and J ends lost 5 bases and 1 base, in that order; junction bases with no gene match: 2. The germline V gene has CDR1 LNHNV and CDR2 YYDKDF (reference sequence). The CDR3 contains 14 residues. DNA of the CDR3: TGTGCCACCAGCTGGACTAGCGGATCCTACGAGCAGTACTTC. It is translated as CATSWTSGSYEQYF.

This rearrangement joins TRBV2 to TRBJ2-3; D is uncertain. CDR1 SNHLY and CDR2 FYNNEI come from the germline V gene. This CDR3 has 13 residues. V dropped 11 bases and J dropped 0 bases, with 12 bases sitting between them. The DNA of the CDR3 is TGTGCCGCAACACGGTCTAGCACAGATACGCAGTATTTT. This translates into CAATRSSTDTQYF.

V usage is TRBV5-6 and J usage is TRBJ1-5, with D unclear. There are 16 residues in the CDR3. The V gene lost 0 bases and the J gene lost 4 bases, with 14 bases spanning the gap. The germline V gene has CDR1 SGHDT and CDR2 YYEEEE. CDR3 region: CASSLGPALANQPQHF. DNA for the CDR3: TGTGCCAGCAGCTTGGGTCCAGCCTTGGCAAATCAGCCCCAGCATTTT.

The rearrangement uses TRBV19 and TRBJ2-3; the D gene could be TRBD1 or TRBD2 (5 bases each). The CDR3 has 14 amino acids. In germline, CDR1 is LNHDA, CDR2 SQIVND (reference sequence). Trimming stripped 9 bases from V and 2 bases from J, with 15 bases between. CDR3 nucleotides: TGTGCCAGCCGGAGAAGAGGGGACACAGATACGCAGTATTTT. This translates into CASRRRGDTDTQYF.

The chain is built from TRBV5-1 and TRBJ2-7, with D perhaps matching TRBD1 (5 bases). The germline V gene encodes CDR1 SGHRS and CDR2 YFSETQ. With 1 base removed from V and 4 bases from J, the gap between germline ends came to 15 bases. The CDR3 spans 15 residues. The CDR3 protein is CASSLSSGQTYEQYF. CDR3 nucleotides: TGCGCCAGCAGCTTGAGTTCTGGACAAACGTACGAGCAGTACTTC.

The rearrangement uses TRBV5-1 and TRBJ2-6; D unresolved. V was trimmed by 9 bases and J by 6 bases, leaving 13 bases between them. Germline CDR1 is SGHRS and CDR2 is YFSETQ. The CDR3 is 13 residues long. CDR3 amino acids: CATSLGEANVLTF. The CDR3 DNA reads TGCGCCACCTCACTTGGGGAGGCCAACGTCCTGACTTTC.

The gene calls are TRBV6-5 and TRBJ2-1; D is ambiguous. Germline V gene sequence: CDR1 MNHEY, CDR2 SVGAGI. The germline V and J ends were trimmed by 2 bases and 5 bases, with 13 bases remaining between them. This CDR3 comprises 15 residues. CDR3 residues: CASSYAASLDNEQFF. CDR3 coding DNA: TGTGCCAGCAGTTACGCGGCGTCTCTCGACAATGAGCAGTTCTTC.

The chain combines TRBV6-1 with TRBJ2-5; D is possibly TRBD2 (6 bases). The J call could be wrong; TRBJ2-7 is a better fit for the DNA end. The CDR3 extends over 14 amino acids. Looked up from germline, CDR1 is MNHNS and CDR2 is SASEGT. CDR3 region: CASTAGGVSYEQYF. In DNA form, the CDR3 reads TGTGCCAGCACCGCCGGCGGGGTCTCCTACGAGCAGTACTTC.

V is TRBV5-5 and J is TRBJ2-2; no definite D call. V lost 6 bases and J lost 6, with 18 bases in between. The CDR3 is 15 residues long. CDR1 and CDR2 from the germline V gene are SGHKS and YYEKEE (reference sequence). The CDR3 is CASNRSPFVAGELFF. The CDR3 DNA is TGTGCCAGCAACCGATCCCCCTTTGTGGCCGGGGAGCTGTTTTTT.

The chain uses TRBV7-7 and TRBJ2-5; TRBD2 matches at 13 bases. Unmatched junction bases numbered 4, after V lost 2 bases and J lost 4 bases. The CDR3 spans 16 residues. CDR1 is SSHAT, CDR2 FNYEAQ, per germline (reference sequence). Here the CDR3 reads CASSLRTSGSRETQYF. The DNA for the CDR3 is TGTGCCAGCAGCTTAAGGACTAGCGGGAGTCGAGAGACCCAGTACTTC. The full variable domain, its missing parts supplied by reference TRBV7-7 and TRBJ2-5, is GAGVSQSPRYKVTKRGQDVTLRCDPISSHATLYWYQQALGQGPEFLTYFNYEAQPDKSGLPSDRFSAERPEGSISTLTIQRTEQRDSAMYRCASSLRTSGSRETQYFGPGTRLLVL.

This chain links TRBV7-3 with TRBJ2-5; D is uncertain. V gave up 4 bases and J gave up 5 bases, with 8 bases separating them. The CDR3 extends over 12 amino acids. Germline values: CDR1 SGHTA, CDR2 FQGTGA. The CDR3 nucleotides are TGTGCCAGCAGCTCCCCCGTGGAGACCCAGTACTTC. Translated: CASSSPVETQYF.

This clone was detected only once. This rearrangement joins TRBV28 to TRBJ1-4, with D uncertain. Germline V gene sequence: CDR1 MDHEN, CDR2 SYDVKM. The CDR3 sequence is 14 residues long. The V end lost 6 bases, the J end lost 7 bases, and 15 bases lay between the germline ends. The CDR3 spells CASRRDQSSEKLFF. The CDR3 DNA reads TGTGCCAGCAGAAGGGATCAGAGTAGTGAAAAACTGTTTTTT. Full variable domain (rest looked up from reference TRBV28 and TRBJ1-4): DVKVTQSSRYLVKRTGEKVFLECVQDMDHENMFWYRQDPGLGLRLIYFSYDVKMKEKGDIPEGYSVSREKKERFSLILESASTNQTSMYLCASRRDQSSEKLFFGSGTQLSVL.

The chain uses TRBV27 and TRBJ1-1, with 7 bases that match TRBD1. Unmatched junction bases numbered 6, after V lost 4 bases and J lost 1 base. Germline CDR1 MNHEY, CDR2 SMNVEV (reference sequence). The CDR3 is made up of 15 amino acids. CDR3: CASSYAGQTNTEAFF. The CDR3 DNA is TGTGCCAGCAGTTACGCGGGACAGACGAACACTGAAGCTTTCTTT.

The chain carries TRBV5-5 and TRBJ2-5, with TRBD2 matching over 7 bases. The better agreement between TRBJ2-7 and the DNA end casts doubt on the J call. In germline, CDR1 is SGHKS, CDR2 YYEKEE (reference sequence). The CDR3 length is 15 residues. The CDR3 sequence: CASSFGLDGSYEQYF. DNA for the CDR3: TGTGCCAGCAGCTTCGGACTAGACGGGAGCTACGAGCAGTACTTC.

This clone was counted only a few times. The chain has TRBV27 and TRBJ1-1; a possible D gene is TRBD1 (5 bases). Trimming pared 4 bases from V and 8 bases from J, leaving 17 bases between. The germline V gene has CDR1 MNHEY and CDR2 SMNVEV (reference sequence). The CDR3 is 14 residues long. Written as DNA, the CDR3 is TGTGCCAGCAGTTCCCGCAGTGGCGGGGCAGAAGCTTTCTTT. Translation gives CASSSRSGGAEAFF.

This clone appeared once. The chain has TRBV28 and TRBJ1-2; 7 nucleotides agree with TRBD1. With 6 bases clipped from V and 7 bases from J, the junction kept 8 bases outside the gene matches. The CDR3 has 13 residues. Germline V gene sequence: CDR1 MDHEN, CDR2 SYDVKM. For the CDR3, the DNA is TGTGCCAGCAGCCAGGGACAGCCTTTTGGCTACACCTTC. Its translation is CASSQGQPFGYTF.

The rearrangement joins TRBV5-4 to TRBJ2-5; D call uncertain. Trimming took 3 bases from V and 5 from J, leaving 11 bases between them. CDR3 size: 13 residues. CDR1 is SGHNT, CDR2 YYREEE, per germline (reference sequence). In DNA form, the CDR3 reads TGTGCCAGCAGCTCGGAAGAGGCGGAGACCCAGTACTTC. It encodes CASSSEEAETQYF.

This sequence joins TRBV27 and TRBJ2-7; TRBD1 agrees at 9 bases. The CDR3 is 18 residues long. The germline V gene encodes CDR1 MNHEY and CDR2 SMNVEV (reference sequence). Trimming removed 4 bases from V and 3 bases from J; junction bases left unmatched: 16. CDR3 sequence reads: CASSSNHLFRDRVYEQYF. The CDR3 DNA follows: TGTGCCAGCAGTTCCAACCACCTTTTCCGGGACAGGGTCTACGAGCAGTACTTC.